This paragraph covers one T cell receptor (beta chain) sequence. The sample comes from a study of blood T cell repertoires in COVID-19. Study background: T cells, B-cell-depleted T cells, or PBMCs provided the cDNA or gDNA that served as material.

The assay was immunoSEQ multiplex PCR, and TCRdb's table has in-frame clones only and misses some. The sample has some 73,000 clones, 60% to 80% seen once. Germline CDR1 and CDR2: SGHKS and YYEKEE (reference sequence). V lost 3 bases to trimming and J lost 4 bases; unmatched junction nucleotides: 3. This CDR3 is built from 13 residues. The source is a man aged 65 to 85 with COVID-19, enrolled during active disease. The gene calls are TRBV5-5 and TRBJ1-2; 7 nucleotides match TRBD1. The sample was peripheral blood. Written as DNA, the CDR3 is TGTGCCAGCAGCTCCGGGACAGCCTATGGCTACACCTTC. Translating it yields CASSSGTAYGYTF.